The entry below gives a single T cell receptor (beta chain) sequence along with its context. The antigen is undetermined. The data stem from a study of cytomegalovirus exposure and HLA in healthy donors. The length of the CDR3 is 16 residues. Looked up from germline, CDR1 is WSHSY and CDR2 is SAAADI. Trimming pared 0 bases from V and 7 bases from J, leaving 19 bases between. Study findings and constraints: As was reported, the classifier diagnosed cytomegalovirus status with high specificity and sensitivity. Later findings reportedly placed an Asian-associated ancestry cluster below the roughly 690-donor mean for N-insertions. Sequencing probably produced one cluster of sequence variants that were highly shared. For most TCR beta V segments, an earlier analysis put the productive rate at about 87% or about 30% of the time.

PCR primers comprised 60 Vbeta and 13 Jbeta primers. TCRdb's table, derived via immunoSEQ multiplex PCR, lists solely in-frame clones and lacks some. The repertoire has approximately 88,000 clones, over 75% of them found once; the top ten carry roughly 4.8%. This sequence was found in a man aged 25-40 years in good health and CMV-seropositive. V usage is TRBV10-2 and J usage is TRBJ2-7, with D possibly being TRBD2 (6 bases). Sequenced: PBMCs. The CDR3 here is CASSESWASVSWEQYF. Here the CDR3 DNA reads TGCGCCAGCAGTGAGTCGTGGGCTAGCGTTAGTTGGGAGCAGTACTTC.